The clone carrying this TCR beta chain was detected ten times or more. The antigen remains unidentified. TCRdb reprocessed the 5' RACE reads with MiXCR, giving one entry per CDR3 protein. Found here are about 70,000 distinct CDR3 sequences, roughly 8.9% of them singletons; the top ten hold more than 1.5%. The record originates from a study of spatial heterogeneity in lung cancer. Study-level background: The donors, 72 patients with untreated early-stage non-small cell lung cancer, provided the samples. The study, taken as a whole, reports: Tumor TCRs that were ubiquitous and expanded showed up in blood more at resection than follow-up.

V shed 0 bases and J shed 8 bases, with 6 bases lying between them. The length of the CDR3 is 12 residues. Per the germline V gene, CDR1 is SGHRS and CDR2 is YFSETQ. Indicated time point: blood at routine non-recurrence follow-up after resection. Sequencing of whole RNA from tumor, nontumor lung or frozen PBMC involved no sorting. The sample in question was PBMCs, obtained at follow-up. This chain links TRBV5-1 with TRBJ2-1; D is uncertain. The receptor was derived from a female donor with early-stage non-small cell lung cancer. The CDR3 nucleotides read TGCGCCAGCAGCTTGGCAAACGATGAGCAGTTCTTC. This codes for CASSLANDEQFF.